This T cell receptor beta chain was sequenced for a study of T cell responses to AZD1222 COVID-19 vaccine. Study information: Second doses were pooled across both intervals (about 4 or about 12 weeks). Study-level findings and limits: Every sample of the repertoires postdated the peak T cell response. Spike-specific TCR breadth and depth were elevated following two AZD1222 doses. Most donors were white British and more were female, and clonal diversity was possibly underestimated.

Turning to this clone: Its antigen is still unknown.

The assay was immunoSEQ multiplex PCR, and TCRdb's table has in-frame clones only and misses some. Of about 150,000 clones listed, approximately 90% were seen once; the top ten hold about 4.7%. The CDR3 sequence is 17 residues long. The germline CDR1 and CDR2 sequences are SGHDN and FVKESK. V lost 3 bases to trimming and J lost 4 bases; unmatched junction nucleotides: 12. This sequence was found in an adult in good health. The gene calls are TRBV14 and TRBJ2-1; TRBD2 matches 7 bases. Sample: peripheral blood, taken on day 0 of AZD1222 vaccination. CDR3 nucleotide sequence: TGTGCCAGCAGCCACACCCTTGGGACTAAGCCATACAATGAGCAGTTCTTC. Its protein is CASSHTLGTKPYNEQFF.